Listed below are T cell receptor beta chains from one sample, sequenced in a study of tumor-infiltrating lymphocytes in primary liver carcinoma. TCRdb re-analysed the multiplex PCR reads in MiXCR, keeping a single row per CDR3 protein. Here the sample spans 300,000 to 350,000 distinct CDR3 sequences, less than 70% being singletons. The sample taken for sequencing was peripheral blood. The receptors derive from a middle-aged man with primary liver carcinoma and hepatitis B virus infection. CDR3s include the opening cysteine and the closing phenylalanine or tryptophan. A D gene is named only where the DNA matches it firmly. Not every row has a clone size; where given, it reads once, few, many or a size class.

clone size	D gene	J gene	V gene	CDR3 DNA	CDR3 protein
.	.	TRBJ1-1	TRBV6-1	TGTGCCAGCAGTGCTCCCGGGCAGCCAATTATGAACACTGAAGCTTTCTTT	CASSAPGQPIMNTEAFF
.	TRBD2	TRBJ2-1	TRBV11-2	TGTGTCAGCATCGAAGCTGGACTAGCGGGAAACAATGAGCAGTTCTTC	CVSIEAGLAGNNEQFF
.	TRBD2	TRBJ2-1	TRBV6-2/TRBV6-3	TGTGCTAGCAGTTACCAGCGGGAGCGCCCCCCTCAGTTCTTC	CASSYQRERPPQFF
.	TRBD2	TRBJ2-5	TRBV11-2	TGTGGCAGCAGCGAGGGGCTAGCGGGAGTTTACCAAGAGACCCGGTACTTC	CGSSEGLAGVYQETRYF
many	.	TRBJ2-1	TRBV29-1	TGCAGCGTTGGGACAACGTACAATGAGCAGTTCTTC	CSVGTTYNEQFF
.	.	TRBJ1-1	TRBV28	TGTGCCAGCAGTTTATCTGGGGGCCGAAACACTGAAGCTTTCTTT	CASSLSGGRNTEAFF
once	TRBD2	TRBJ2-5	TRBV11-2	TGTGCCAGCAGCTTAGTATCTAGCGGGTCCATACAGGAGACCCAGTACTTC	CASSLVSSGSIQETQYF
.	TRBD1	TRBJ1-5	TRBV6-2/TRBV6-3	TGTGCCAGCACTACAACAGGGGGCGTAGGCAATCAGCCACAGCATTTT	CASTTTGGVGNQPQHF
.	TRBD2	TRBJ2-1	TRBV4-1	TGCGCCAGCAGCCAAGAGCTGACTAGCGGGAATGAGCAGTTCTTC	CASSQELTSGNEQFF
.	.	TRBJ2-7	TRBV5-1	TGCACCAGCAGCTTGACAGGTTCCTACGAGCAGTACTTC	CTSSLTGSYEQYF
.	.	TRBJ2-1	TRBV11-2	TGTGCCAGCGGCTTAACATGGGCAACCTACAATGAGCAGTTCTTC	CASGLTWATYNEQFF